This passage covers 10 T cell receptor beta chains from one sample sequenced in a study of T cell responses to AZD1222 COVID-19 vaccine (dated by TCRdb to about 2021). The meaning of the sample's time point label: about 28 days (+/-7) after the second vaccine dose. Receptor libraries were prepared by the immunoSEQ multiplex PCR assay. The table comes from immuneACCESS by way of TCRdb, which keeps in-frame sequences with V and J called. Part of the clones is missing from these tables; in studies checked, under half for an unresolved V gene and the rest for unknown reasons. The sample has around 200,000 clones on record, roughly 92% of them singletons. In total, the top ten clones hold roughly 1.7% of the sample. The sample consisted of peripheral blood, taken 28 days after the second AZD1222 dose. These receptors came from an adult who received the AZD1222 COVID-19 vaccine.

The chain carries TRBV28 and TRBJ1-5; 9 bases are a match to TRBD1. With 3 bases clipped from V and 5 bases from J, the junction kept 11 bases outside the gene matches. This CDR3 has 17 amino acids. CDR1 and CDR2 from the germline V gene are MDHEN and SYDVKM. CDR3 DNA: TGTGCCAGCAGTTTCGTTTACGGACAGGGGATCGATCAGCCCCAGCATTTT. Its translation: CASSFVYGQGIDQPQHF. Looking up the rest from reference TRBV28 and TRBJ1-5 gives the full variable domain: DVKVTQSSRYLVKRTGEKVFLECVQDMDHENMFWYRQDPGLGLRLIYFSYDVKMKEKGDIPEGYSVSREKKERFSLILESASTNQTSMYLCASSFVYGQGIDQPQHFGDGTRLSIL.

This chain connects TRBV2 to TRBJ1-2, with D perhaps TRBD1 (6 bases). This CDR3 spans 14 amino acids. Looked up from germline, CDR1 is SNHLY and CDR2 is FYNNEI. The V and J ends lost 4 bases and 4 bases respectively, with 13 bases between them. The CDR3 DNA is TGTGCCAGCAGTGGTGACGGGGGGCGCTATGGCTACACCTTC. Translating it yields CASSGDGGRYGYTF.

This sequence joins TRBV7-2 and TRBJ1-6; TRBD1 is a possible D gene (5 bases). Trimming pared 2 bases from V and 8 bases from J, leaving 13 bases between. This CDR3 contains 15 residues. Germline V gene data show CDR1 as SGHTA and CDR2 as FQGNSA. The CDR3 DNA reads as TGTGCCAGCAGCTTATTGGGGGTTGTGGATTCACCCCTCCACTTT. Protein sequence: CASSLLGVVDSPLHF.

The genes are TRBV7-3 and TRBJ1-2; perhaps TRBD1 as D (6 bases). Germline assignment: CDR1 SGHTA and CDR2 FQGTGA. The CDR3 extends over 15 amino acids. The V gene lost 4 bases and the J gene lost 4 bases, with 16 bases spanning the gap. CDR3 in DNA: TGTGCCAGCAGCTCGCACCCCGGGACATTCTATGGCTACACCTTC. It yields the protein CASSSHPGTFYGYTF.

The sample holds one count of this clone. The chain joins TRBV7-9 to TRBJ1-4; D not resolved. CDR3 length: 15 amino acids. Germline loops: CDR1 SEHNR, CDR2 FQNEAQ (reference sequence). V was trimmed by 0 bases and J by 0 bases, leaving 5 bases between them. The CDR3 DNA is TGTGCCAGCAGCTTAGCGGGGACAACTAATGAAAAACTGTTTTTT. Its protein is CASSLAGTTNEKLFF.

A word on this clone: One end of the junction is discordant with germline, which a read error may explain. The genes are TRBV7-3 and TRBJ1-2; D is ambiguous. The CDR3 runs to 13 residues. The germline V gene encodes CDR1 SGHTA and CDR2 FQGTGA. The CDR3 spells CASSVDPGGGYAF. DNA of the CDR3: TGTGCCAGCAGCGTGGACCCGGGAGGTGGCTACGCCTTC.

The chain combines TRBV28 with TRBJ1-1; TRBD1 agrees at 8 bases. This CDR3 contains 12 residues. The junction had 3 bases not matched to a gene; V was cut back by 8 bases and J by 4 bases. The germline CDR1 and CDR2 sequences are MDHEN and SYDVKM. The CDR3 loop reads CASWTGITEAFF. The CDR3 region has the DNA TGTGCCAGCTGGACAGGGATCACTGAAGCTTTCTTT.

The chain uses TRBV19 and TRBJ2-3; TRBD2 matches at 7 bases. The trim removed 8 bases at V and 3 bases at J, leaving 8 bases unmatched. CDR1 and CDR2 (germline): LNHDA, SQIVND (reference sequence). The CDR3 runs 14 residues. For the CDR3, the DNA is TGTGCCAGTGAGCTGGGCGGGAGAACAGATACGCAGTATTTT. It specifies CASELGGRTDTQYF.

The rearrangement joins TRBV28 to TRBJ2-1; 7 nucleotides match TRBD1. This CDR3 is 13 amino acids long. V was clipped by 9 bases and J by 7 bases; unmatched bases: 9. Germline lookup yields CDR1 MDHEN and CDR2 SYDVKM. CDR3 region: CASQTGFVNEQFF. The DNA for the CDR3 is TGTGCCAGTCAGACAGGGTTTGTGAATGAGCAGTTCTTC. The whole variable domain, remainder taken from reference TRBV28 and TRBJ2-1, is DVKVTQSSRYLVKRTGEKVFLECVQDMDHENMFWYRQDPGLGLRLIYFSYDVKMKEKGDIPEGYSVSREKKERFSLILESASTNQTSMYLCASQTGFVNEQFFGPGTRLTVL.

CDR3 sequence reads: CASSLTADQPQHF. The CDR3 DNA is TGTGCCAGCAGTTTGACGGCTGATCAGCCCCAGCATTTT. This chain links TRBV12-3 or TRBV12-4 with TRBJ1-5; D uncertain. V gave up 3 bases and J gave up 5 bases, with 8 bases separating them. The CDR3 runs 13 residues.